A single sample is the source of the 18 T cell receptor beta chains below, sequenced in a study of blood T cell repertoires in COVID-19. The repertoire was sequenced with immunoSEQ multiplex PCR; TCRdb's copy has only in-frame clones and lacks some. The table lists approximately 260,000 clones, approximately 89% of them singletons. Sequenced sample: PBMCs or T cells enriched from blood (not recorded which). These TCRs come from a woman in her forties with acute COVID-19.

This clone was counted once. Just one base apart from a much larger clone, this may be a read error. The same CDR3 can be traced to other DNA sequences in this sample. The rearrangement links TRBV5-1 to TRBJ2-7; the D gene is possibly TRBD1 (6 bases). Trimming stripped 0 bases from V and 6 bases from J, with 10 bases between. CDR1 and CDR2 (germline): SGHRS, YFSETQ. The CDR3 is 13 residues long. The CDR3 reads CASSLVTGFEQYF. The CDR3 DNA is TGCGCCAGCAGCTTGGTAACAGGGTTCGAGCAGTACTTC.

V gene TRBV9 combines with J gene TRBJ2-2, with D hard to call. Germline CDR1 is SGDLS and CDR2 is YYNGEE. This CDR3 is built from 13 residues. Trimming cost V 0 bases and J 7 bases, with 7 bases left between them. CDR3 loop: CASSVVRHGELFF. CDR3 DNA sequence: TGTGCCAGCAGCGTAGTAAGACACGGGGAGCTGTTTTTT.

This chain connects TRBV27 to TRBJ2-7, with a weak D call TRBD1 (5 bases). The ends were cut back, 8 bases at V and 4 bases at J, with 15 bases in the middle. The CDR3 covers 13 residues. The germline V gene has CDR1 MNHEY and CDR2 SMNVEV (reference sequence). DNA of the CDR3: TGTGCCAGCTCCCTTAGTGGGGCGTACGAGCAGTACTTC. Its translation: CASSLSGAYEQYF.

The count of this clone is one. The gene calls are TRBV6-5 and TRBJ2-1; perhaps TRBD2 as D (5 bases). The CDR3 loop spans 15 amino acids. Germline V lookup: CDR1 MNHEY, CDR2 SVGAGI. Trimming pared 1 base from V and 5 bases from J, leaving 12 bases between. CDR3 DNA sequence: TGTGCCAGCAGTTACTTTCCAGGAGGAGACAATGAGCAGTTCTTC. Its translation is CASSYFPGGDNEQFF.

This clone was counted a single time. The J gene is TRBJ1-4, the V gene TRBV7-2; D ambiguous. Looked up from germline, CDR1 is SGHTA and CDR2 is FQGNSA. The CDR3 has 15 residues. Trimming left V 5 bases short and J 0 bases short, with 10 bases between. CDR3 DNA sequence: TGTGCCAGCAGCCTTACCGGTTCAACTAATGAAAAACTGTTTTTT. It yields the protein CASSLTGSTNEKLFF.

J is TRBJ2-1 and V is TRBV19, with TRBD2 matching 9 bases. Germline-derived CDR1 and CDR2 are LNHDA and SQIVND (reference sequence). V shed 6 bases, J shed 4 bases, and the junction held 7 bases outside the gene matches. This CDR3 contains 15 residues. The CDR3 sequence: CASSRLADHYNEQFF. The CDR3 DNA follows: TGTGCCAGTAGCCGACTAGCGGACCATTACAATGAGCAGTTCTTC.

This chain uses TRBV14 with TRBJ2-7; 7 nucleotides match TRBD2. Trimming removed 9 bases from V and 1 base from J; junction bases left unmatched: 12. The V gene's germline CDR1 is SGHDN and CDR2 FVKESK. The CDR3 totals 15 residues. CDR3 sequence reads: CARGGRLWVSYEQYV. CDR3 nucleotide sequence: TGTGCCAGAGGCGGGAGATTGTGGGTTTCCTACGAGCAGTACGTC.

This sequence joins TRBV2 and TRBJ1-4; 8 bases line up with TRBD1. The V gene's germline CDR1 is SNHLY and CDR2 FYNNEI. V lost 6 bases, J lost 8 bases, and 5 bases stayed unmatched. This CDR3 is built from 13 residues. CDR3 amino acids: CASRGRTGEKLFF. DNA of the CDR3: TGTGCCAGCAGGGGACGGACAGGGGAAAAACTGTTTTTT. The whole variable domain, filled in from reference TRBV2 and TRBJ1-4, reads EPEVTQTPSHQVTQMGQEVILRCVPISNHLYFYWYRQILGQKVEFLVSFYNNEISEKSEIFDDQFSVERPDGSNFTLKIRSTKLEDSAMYFCASRGRTGEKLFFGSGTQLSVL.

The DNA of the CDR3 is TGTGCCAGTAGTATACGGCAGGGAAGAGGGGGCACTGAAGCTTTCTTT. Amino acid sequence: CASSIRQGRGGTEAFF. The chain is built from TRBV19 and TRBJ1-1, with TRBD1 as a possible D gene (6 bases). The CDR3 loop spans 16 amino acids. Germline values: CDR1 LNHDA, CDR2 SQIVND (reference sequence). The V end lost 2 bases, the J end lost 4 bases, and 17 bases lay between the germline ends.

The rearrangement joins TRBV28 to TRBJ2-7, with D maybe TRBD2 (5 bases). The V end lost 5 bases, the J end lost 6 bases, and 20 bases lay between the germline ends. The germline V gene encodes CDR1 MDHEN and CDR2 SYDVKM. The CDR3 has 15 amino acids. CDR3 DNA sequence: TGTGCCAGCAGTCTAGCTAGGGCCGGGGAAGGCGAGCAGTACTTC. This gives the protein CASSLARAGEGEQYF.

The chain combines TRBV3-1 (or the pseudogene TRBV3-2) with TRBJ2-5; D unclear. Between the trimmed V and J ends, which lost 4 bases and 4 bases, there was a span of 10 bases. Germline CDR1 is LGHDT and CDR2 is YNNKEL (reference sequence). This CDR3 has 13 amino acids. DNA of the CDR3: TGTGCCAGCAGCCCACCTGACTTAGAGACCCAGTACTTC. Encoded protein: CASSPPDLETQYF.

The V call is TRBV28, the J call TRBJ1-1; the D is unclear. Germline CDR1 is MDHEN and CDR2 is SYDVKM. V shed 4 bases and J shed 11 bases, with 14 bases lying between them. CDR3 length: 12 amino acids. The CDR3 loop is CASSSPRQRAFF. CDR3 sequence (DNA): TGTGCCAGCAGTTCCCCCCGGCAGCGTGCTTTCTTT. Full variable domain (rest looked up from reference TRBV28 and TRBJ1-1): DVKVTQSSRYLVKRTGEKVFLECVQDMDHENMFWYRQDPGLGLRLIYFSYDVKMKEKGDIPEGYSVSREKKERFSLILESASTNQTSMYLCASSSPRQRAFFGQGTRLTVV.

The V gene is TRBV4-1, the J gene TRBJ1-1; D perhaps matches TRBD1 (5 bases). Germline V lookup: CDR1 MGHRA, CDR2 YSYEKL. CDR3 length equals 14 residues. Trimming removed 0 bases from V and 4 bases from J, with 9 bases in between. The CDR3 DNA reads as TGCGCCAGCAGCCAAGATCCAGGGTCCACTGAAGCTTTCTTT. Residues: CASSQDPGSTEAFF.

The CDR3 coding sequence is TGTGCCAGCAGAGGACAGGGGGTTTTTCAGCCCCAGCATTTT. Translating it yields CASRGQGVFQPQHF. The chain couples TRBV6-5 to TRBJ1-5, with TRBD1 matching over 10 bases. Germline V gene sequence: CDR1 MNHEY, CDR2 SVGAGI. The CDR3 loop spans 14 amino acids. V gave up 6 bases and J gave up 6 bases; unmatched junction bases: 5.

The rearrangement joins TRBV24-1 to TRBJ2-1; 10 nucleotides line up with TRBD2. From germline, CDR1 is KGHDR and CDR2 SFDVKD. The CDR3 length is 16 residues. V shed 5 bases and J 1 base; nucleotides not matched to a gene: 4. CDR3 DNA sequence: TGTGCCACCAGTGCCACTAGCGGGAAGTCCTACAATGAGCAGTTCTTC. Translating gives CATSATSGKSYNEQFF.

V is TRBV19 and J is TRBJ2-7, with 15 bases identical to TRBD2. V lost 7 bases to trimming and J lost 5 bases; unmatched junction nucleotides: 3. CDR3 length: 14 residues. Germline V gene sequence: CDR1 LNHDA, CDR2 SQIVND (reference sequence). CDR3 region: CASMGLAGGHEQYF. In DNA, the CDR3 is TGTGCCAGTATGGGACTAGCGGGAGGACACGAGCAGTACTTC.

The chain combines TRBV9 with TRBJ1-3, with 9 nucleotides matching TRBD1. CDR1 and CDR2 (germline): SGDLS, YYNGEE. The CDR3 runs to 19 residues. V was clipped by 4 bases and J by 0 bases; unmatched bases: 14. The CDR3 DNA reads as TGTGCCAGCAGCATGAACAGGGGGCCCAGACCCCCCTCTGGAAACACCATATATTTT. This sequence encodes CASSMNRGPRPPSGNTIYF.

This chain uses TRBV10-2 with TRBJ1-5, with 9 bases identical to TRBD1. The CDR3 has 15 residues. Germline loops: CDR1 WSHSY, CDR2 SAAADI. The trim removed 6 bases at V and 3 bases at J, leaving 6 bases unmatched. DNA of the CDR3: TGCGCCAGCAGGGCAGGGACAGGGTACAATCAGCCCCAGCATTTT. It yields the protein CASRAGTGYNQPQHF.